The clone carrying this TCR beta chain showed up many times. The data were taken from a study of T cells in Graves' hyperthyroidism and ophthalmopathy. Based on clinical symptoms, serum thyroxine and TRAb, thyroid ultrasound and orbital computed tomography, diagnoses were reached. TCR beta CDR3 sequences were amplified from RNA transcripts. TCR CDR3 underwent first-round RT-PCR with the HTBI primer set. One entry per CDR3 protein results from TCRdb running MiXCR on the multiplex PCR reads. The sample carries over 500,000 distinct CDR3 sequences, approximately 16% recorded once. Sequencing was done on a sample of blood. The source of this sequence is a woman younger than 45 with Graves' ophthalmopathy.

The chain's CDR3 is CASSFTSGRIDTQYF. For the CDR3, the DNA is TGTGCCAGCAGCTTTACGAGCGGGAGAATTGATACGCAGTATTTT. V is TRBV7-2 and J is TRBJ2-3; 8 nucleotides agree with TRBD2. J gave up 6 bases and V 3 bases, and 8 bases lay outside the gene matches. The CDR3 is 15 amino acids. Germline V lookup: CDR1 SGHTA, CDR2 FQGNSA.